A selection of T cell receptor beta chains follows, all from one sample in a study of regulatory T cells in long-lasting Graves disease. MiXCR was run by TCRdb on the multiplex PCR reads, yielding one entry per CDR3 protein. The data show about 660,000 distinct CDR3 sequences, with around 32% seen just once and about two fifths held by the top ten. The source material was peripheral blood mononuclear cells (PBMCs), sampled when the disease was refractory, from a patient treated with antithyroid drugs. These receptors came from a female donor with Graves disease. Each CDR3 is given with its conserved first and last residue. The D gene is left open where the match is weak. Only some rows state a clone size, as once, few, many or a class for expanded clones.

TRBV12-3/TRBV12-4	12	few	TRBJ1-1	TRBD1	TGTGCCAGCAGTCACAGGGGGCGCGTAGCTTTCTTT	CASSHRGRVAFF
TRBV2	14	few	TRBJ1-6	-	TGTGCCAGCAGCGATACAGGGTTTGGATCACCCCTCCACTTT	CASSDTGFGSPLHF
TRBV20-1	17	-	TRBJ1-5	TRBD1	TGCAGTGCTAGGAGGGACAGGGTTCAAGGGAGGAATCAGCCCCAGCATTTT	CSARRDRVQGRNQPQHF
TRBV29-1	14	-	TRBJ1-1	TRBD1	TGCAGCGTTGCCCAAACAGGGGTGGGCACTGAAGCTTTCTTT	CSVAQTGVGTEAFF
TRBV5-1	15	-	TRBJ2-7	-	TGCGCCAGCAGCCCGGGATGGGACCTTTCGTACGAGCAGTACTTC	CASSPGWDLSYEQYF
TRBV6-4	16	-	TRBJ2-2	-	TGTGCGAGCAGCGGTCAAGGGATAGCGAACACCGGGGAGCTGTTTTTT	CASSGQGIANTGELFF
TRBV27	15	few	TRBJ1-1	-	TGTGCCAGCAAGGGTTACTGGGGCCAAAACACTGAAGCTTTCTTT	CASKGYWGQNTEAFF
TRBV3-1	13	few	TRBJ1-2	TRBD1	TGTGCCAGCAGCCAACTTGACAGGGCTGGCTACACCTTC	CASSQLDRAGYTF
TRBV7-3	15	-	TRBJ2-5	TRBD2	TGTGCCAGCAGCCCCGGGGCGGGGGACCAAGAGACCCAGTACTTC	CASSPGAGDQETQYF
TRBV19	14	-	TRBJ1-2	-	TGTGCCAGTAGTATAGGCCAGGGCACGCATGGCTACACCTTC	CASSIGQGTHGYTF
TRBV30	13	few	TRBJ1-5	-	TGTGCCTGGAGTTCAGGGGGCAATCAGCCCCAGCATTTT	CAWSSGGNQPQHF
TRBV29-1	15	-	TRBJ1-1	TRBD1	TGCAGCGTTGAAGATCTTAACAGGGGAGGCACTGAAGCTTTCTTT	CSVEDLNRGGTEAFF
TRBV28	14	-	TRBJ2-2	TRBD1	TGTGCCAGCAGTTTTAGACAGGGGGCCGGGGAGCTGTTTTTT	CASSFRQGAGELFF
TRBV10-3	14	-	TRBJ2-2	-	TGTGCCGTCAGTGGCATAGTTGACACCGGGGAGCTGTTTTTT	CAVSGIVDTGELFF
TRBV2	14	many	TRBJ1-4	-	TGTGCCAGCAGGACGGGTCTTACTAATGAAAAACTGTTTTTT	CASRTGLTNEKLFF
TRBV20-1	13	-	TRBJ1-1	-	TGCAGTGCGAGAGGACCCTTGAGTGGTGAAGCTTTCTTT	CSARGPLSGEAFF
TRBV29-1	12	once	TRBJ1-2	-	TGCAGCGTTGAATGGACGACTTATGGCTACACCTTC	CSVEWTTYGYTF
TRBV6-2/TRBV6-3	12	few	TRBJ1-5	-	TGTGCCAGCAGTTACAAAGATCAGCCCCAGCATTTT	CASSYKDQPQHF
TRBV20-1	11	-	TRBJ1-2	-	TGCAGTGCCCGGACTAACTATGGCTACACCTTC	CSARTNYGYTF
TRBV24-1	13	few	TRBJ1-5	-	TGTGCCACCAGTGACCCCGGCCCGGGGCCCCAGCATTTT	CATSDPGPGPQHF
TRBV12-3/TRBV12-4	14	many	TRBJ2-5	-	TGTGCCAGCAGTCCTGGACGGAAGGGGGAGACCCAGTACTTC	CASSPGRKGETQYF
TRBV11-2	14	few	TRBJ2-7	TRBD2	TGTGCCTCCTCATTGGGGGGACTAGCGGCCGAGCAGTACTTC	CASSLGGLAAEQYF
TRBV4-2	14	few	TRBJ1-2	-	TGTGCCAGCAGCCAAGATAACACAGAGTATGGCTACACCTTC	CASSQDNTEYGYTF
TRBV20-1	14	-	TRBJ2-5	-	TGCAGTGCTAGAGCTGGACCTTTCCAAGAGACCCAGTACTTC	CSARAGPFQETQYF
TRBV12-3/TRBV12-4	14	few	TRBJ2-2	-	TGTGCCAGTTACCCCGGGGGGAACACCGGGGAGCTGTTTTTT	CASYPGGNTGELFF
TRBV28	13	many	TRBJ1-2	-	TGTGCCAGCAGGACAGCGGCTAACTATGGCTACACCTTC	CASRTAANYGYTF
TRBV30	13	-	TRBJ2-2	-	TGTGCCTGGAGTGAAAGGGACACCGGGGAGCTGTTTTTT	CAWSERDTGELFF
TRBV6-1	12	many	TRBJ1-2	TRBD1	TGTGCCACCACCGACAGGGCCGTTGGCTACACCTTC	CATTDRAVGYTF
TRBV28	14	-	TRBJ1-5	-	TGTGCCAGCAGCTACGGGGGATTCGCTCAGCCCCAGCATTTT	CASSYGGFAQPQHF
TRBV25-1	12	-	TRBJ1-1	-	TGTGCCAGCAGTGATACATTTACTGAAGCTTTCTTT	CASSDTFTEAFF
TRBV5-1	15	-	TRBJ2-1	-	TGCGCCAGCAGCTTTCTGGGTCCGGCCTACAATGAGCAGTTCTTC	CASSFLGPAYNEQFF
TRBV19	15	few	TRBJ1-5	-	TGTGCCAGTAGTCCCGAGGGGGTTGACAATCAGCCCCAGCATTTT	CASSPEGVDNQPQHF
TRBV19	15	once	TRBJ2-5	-	TGTGCCAGTAGTATCCCTGCGGCAGGGATGGAGACCCAGTACTTC	CASSIPAAGMETQYF
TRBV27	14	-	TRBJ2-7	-	TGTGCCAGCAGTTTGCTCCCCTTAACCTACGAGCAGTACTTC	CASSLLPLTYEQYF
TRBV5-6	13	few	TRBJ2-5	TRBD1	TGTGCCAGCAGCTGGACAGGGAGAGAGACCCAGTACTTC	CASSWTGRETQYF
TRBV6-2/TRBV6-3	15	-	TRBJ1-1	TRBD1	TGTGCCAGCAGTTACCTTTCAGGGGGTGGCACTGAAGCTTTCTTT	CASSYLSGGGTEAFF
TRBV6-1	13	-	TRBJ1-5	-	TGTGCCAGCAGCCGTCAACTCGGACAGCCCCAGCATTTT	CASSRQLGQPQHF
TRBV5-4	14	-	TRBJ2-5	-	TGTGCCAGCAGCTTAGCGCGGCGAGGGGAGACCCAGTACTTC	CASSLARRGETQYF
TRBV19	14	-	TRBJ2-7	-	TGTGCCAGATCACATTCGGCGGGACCTTACGAGCAGTACTTC	CARSHSAGPYEQYF
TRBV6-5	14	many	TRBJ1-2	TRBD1	TGTGCCAGCAGTTACCACAGGGGGGCCTATGGCTACACCTTC	CASSYHRGAYGYTF
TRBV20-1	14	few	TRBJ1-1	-	TGCAGTGCAAACCCATCCTCAGTGAACACTGAAGCTTTCTTT	CSANPSSVNTEAFF
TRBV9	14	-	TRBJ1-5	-	TGTGCCAGCAGCGGCATCGGGAGGGATCAGCCCCAGCATTTT	CASSGIGRDQPQHF
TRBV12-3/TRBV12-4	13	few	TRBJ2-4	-	TGTGCCAGCAGTTTTCGGGGGAAAAACATTCAGTACTTC	CASSFRGKNIQYF
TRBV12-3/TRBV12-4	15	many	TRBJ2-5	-	TGTGCCAGCAGTTTGGGGTCCATCCCGCAAGAGACCCAGTACTTC	CASSLGSIPQETQYF
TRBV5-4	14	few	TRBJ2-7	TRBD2	TGTGCCAGCAACCCCGCGGGAGGACCCTACGAGCAGTACTTC	CASNPAGGPYEQYF
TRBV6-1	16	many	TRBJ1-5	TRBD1	TGTGCCAGCAGGGGCCGGGACAGACATAGCAATCAGCCCCAGCATTTT	CASRGRDRHSNQPQHF
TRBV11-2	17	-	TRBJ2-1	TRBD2	TGTGCCAGCAGCTTCCGACTACTAGCGGGAGGTCACAATGAGCAGTTCTTC	CASSFRLLAGGHNEQFF
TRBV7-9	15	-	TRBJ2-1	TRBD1	TGTGCCAGCAGCTTAGGGACAGGGTCCTACAATGAGCAGTTCTTC	CASSLGTGSYNEQFF
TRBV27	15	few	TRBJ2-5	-	TGTGCCAGCAGTTTTAGCAGGACCAACCAAGAGACCCAGTACTTC	CASSFSRTNQETQYF
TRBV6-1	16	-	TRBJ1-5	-	TGTGCCAGCGGGCGAAGGGGGGAGCATAGCAATCAGCCCCAGCATTTT	CASGRRGEHSNQPQHF
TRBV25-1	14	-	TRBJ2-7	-	TGTGCCAGCAGTGACTACAGCTTCTCCTACGAGCAGTACTTC	CASSDYSFSYEQYF
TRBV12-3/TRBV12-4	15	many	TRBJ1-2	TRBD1	TGTGCCAGCAGTTCCCCCCATGACAGGGGAAGTGGCTACACCTTC	CASSSPHDRGSGYTF
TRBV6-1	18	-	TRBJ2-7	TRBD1	TGTGCCAGCAGTCGCCGGGACAGGGGGCGAAACACCTCCTACGAGCAGTACTTC	CASSRRDRGRNTSYEQYF
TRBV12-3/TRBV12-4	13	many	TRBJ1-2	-	TGTGCCAGCAGTCCCTCAAGGGGCCATGGCTACACCTTC	CASSPSRGHGYTF
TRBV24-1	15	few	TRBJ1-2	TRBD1	TGTGCCACCAGTGACGCCTCACAGGGGAAGGATGGCTACACCTTC	CATSDASQGKDGYTF
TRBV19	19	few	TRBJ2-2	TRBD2	TGTGCCAGTACCCGGGGAAGTATGGCGGGAGGGCCTTCCACCGGGGAGCTGTTTTTT	CASTRGSMAGGPSTGELFF
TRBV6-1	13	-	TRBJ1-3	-	TGTGCCAGCAAACCGGGGACTGGAAACACCATATATTTT	CASKPGTGNTIYF
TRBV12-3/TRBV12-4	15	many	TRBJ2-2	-	TGTGCCAGCAGTCCCGGACTGGTTAACACCGGGGAGCTGTTTTTT	CASSPGLVNTGELFF
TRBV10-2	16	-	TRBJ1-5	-	TGCGCCAGCAGTGAGTCGACTGTCGGTCGCAATCAGCCCCAGCATTTT	CASSESTVGRNQPQHF
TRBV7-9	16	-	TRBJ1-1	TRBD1	TGTGCCAGCAGCACCTACAGGGGACCTTCGAACACTGAAGCTTTCTTT	CASSTYRGPSNTEAFF